Following are 26 T cell receptor beta chains from one sample sequenced in a study of vaccination effects on CD4 cells after COVID-19. Sequenced by immunoSEQ multiplex PCR; TCRdb stores in-frame clones only, minus some. Here the sample spans 40,000 to 50,000 clones, about three quarters being singletons. Under the ViraFEST assay, PBMC were stimulated with viral peptide pools so that antigen-specific CD4+ T cells expanded. Sequencing was performed afterwards. At the end of less than 12 days of culture, CD4+ T cells were isolated. A PCR test confirmed that the person had SARS-CoV-2 infection between March and December 2020. Antigens for these TCRs are unknown. The sample was CD4+ T cells from PBMCs cultured with a peptide pool, taken before COVID-19 vaccination. The receptors shown here come from a human donor who had a prior SARS-CoV-2 infection.

V gene TRBV4-2 combines with J gene TRBJ2-5, with 7 bases that match TRBD2. Germline lookup yields CDR1 LGHNA and CDR2 YNFKEQ. Trimming removed 4 bases from V and 5 bases from J; junction bases left unmatched: 16. This CDR3 is 17 amino acids long. The CDR3 reads CASSLGGKWVITETQYF. CDR3 in DNA: TGTGCCAGCAGCCTGGGGGGGAAGTGGGTTATCACGGAGACCCAGTACTTC.

V and J are TRBV27 and TRBJ2-5; either TRBD1 or TRBD2 may fit D (5 bases each). V was pared by 6 bases and J by 4 bases, with 18 bases between. Germline V lookup: CDR1 MNHEY, CDR2 SMNVEV (reference sequence). The CDR3 covers 15 residues. The CDR3 reads CASSPTGPRLETQYF. The CDR3 region has the DNA TGTGCCAGCAGCCCGACGGGGCCCCGATTAGAGACCCAGTACTTC.

The rearrangement uses TRBV27 and TRBJ2-2; 8 bases map to TRBD1. The germline gives CDR1 MNHEY, CDR2 SMNVEV (reference sequence). The CDR3 loop spans 15 amino acids. V dropped 3 bases and J dropped 1; count of bases not matched to a gene: 1. The chain's CDR3 is CASSFDRGNTGELFF. The CDR3 DNA reads TGTGCCAGCAGTTTTGACAGGGGGAACACCGGGGAGCTGTTTTTT.

The chain couples TRBV7-2 to TRBJ1-3, with D uncertain. Germline assignment: CDR1 SGHTA and CDR2 FQGNSA. Trimming took off 3 bases at V and 6 bases at J, with 12 bases between the two ends. The CDR3 contains 14 residues. The CDR3 loop is CASSFRPSPNTIYF. The CDR3 nucleotides read TGTGCCAGCAGCTTTAGGCCCTCCCCAAACACCATATATTTT. Filled out from reference TRBV7-2 and TRBJ1-3, the complete variable domain reads GAGVSQSPSNKVTEKGKDVELRCDPISGHTALYWYRQSLGQGLEFLIYFQGNSAPDKSGLPSDRFSAERTGGSVSTLTIQRTQQEDSAVYLCASSFRPSPNTIYFGEGSWLTVV.

CDR3 region: CASSIEVAGAAEQFF. The CDR3 bases are TGTGCCAGCAGTATCGAAGTAGCGGGAGCGGCTGAGCAGTTCTTC. The rearrangement links TRBV2 to TRBJ2-1, with 9 bases fitting TRBD2. Trimming took 5 bases from V and 9 from J; bases not matched to a gene: 11. The CDR3 extends over 15 amino acids. Germline V lookup: CDR1 SNHLY, CDR2 FYNNEI.

This clone was seen a handful of times. The V and J genes are TRBV5-1 and TRBJ2-2, with unresolved D. Deletions cut 5 bases from V and 8 bases from J, with 7 bases between. Per germline, CDR1 SGHRS and CDR2 YFSETQ. The CDR3 contains 11 residues. The CDR3, as DNA: TGCGCCAGCAGTCTACCTGGGGAGCTGTTTTTT. It encodes CASSLPGELFF.

This rearrangement joins TRBV6-5 to TRBJ2-2; TRBD2 matches at 7 bases. The CDR3 is 14 residues long. Unmatched junction bases numbered 5, after V lost 4 bases and J lost 6 bases. Germline values: CDR1 MNHEY, CDR2 SVGAGI. CDR3 loop: CASSFWGGPGELFF. Written as DNA, the CDR3 is TGTGCCAGCAGTTTTTGGGGGGGACCCGGGGAGCTGTTTTTT.

The chain recombines TRBV2 with TRBJ2-5; D is ambiguous. V was cut by 4 bases and J by 4 bases, with 4 bases left in between. This CDR3 region has 11 residues. CDR1 is SNHLY, CDR2 FYNNEI, per germline. Here the CDR3 reads CASSVGETQYF. In nucleotides, the CDR3 is TGTGCCAGCAGTGTGGGAGAGACCCAGTACTTC.

The chain links TRBV6-5 to TRBJ1-1; D ambiguous. Per the germline V gene, CDR1 is MNHEY and CDR2 is SVGAGI. The CDR3 has 14 residues. Trimming cost V 5 bases and J 1 base, with 11 bases left between them. The CDR3 region has the DNA TGTGCCAGCAGTCGGTCCACTCAGAACACTGAAGCTTTCTTT. It is translated as CASSRSTQNTEAFF.

The chain couples TRBV1 to TRBJ1-5. TRBV1 is assigned pseudogene status. The CDR3 runs 16 residues. The DNA for the CDR3 is TGCACCAGCAGCCAAGATAGCAGAGAGCTTAATCAGCCCCAGCATTTT. This translates into CTSSQDSRELNQPQHF.

This clone was counted a few times. This chain links TRBV5-4 with TRBJ2-1, with TRBD2 identical over 7 bases. V was pared by 0 bases and J by 5 bases, with 2 bases of the junction left unmatched. Germline V gives CDR1 SGHNT, CDR2 YYREEE (reference sequence). CDR3 length: 14 residues. As DNA, the CDR3 is TGTGCCAGCAGCTTGGGCGGGAGTAACAATGAGCAGTTCTTC. This translates into CASSLGGSNNEQFF. Full variable domain (remainder filled in from reference TRBV5-4 and TRBJ2-1): ETGVTQSPTHLIKTRGQQVTLRCSSQSGHNTVSWYQQALGQGPQFIFQYYREEENGRGNFPPRFSGLQFPNYSSELNVNALELDDSALYLCASSLGGSNNEQFFGPGTRLTVL.

The chain joins TRBV27 to TRBJ2-7; TRBD1 is a possible D gene (5 bases). The CDR3 length is 15 residues. CDR1 is MNHEY and CDR2 is SMNVEV in the germline V gene (reference sequence). Trimming took off 5 bases at V and 4 bases at J, with 18 bases between the two ends. The chain's CDR3 is CASSIRRAPLYEQYF. In nucleotides, the CDR3 is TGTGCCAGCAGTATACGCAGGGCGCCCCTTTACGAGCAGTACTTC.

The chain has TRBV19 and TRBJ1-2; 9 nucleotides match TRBD1. In germline, CDR1 is LNHDA, CDR2 SQIVND (reference sequence). With 3 bases clipped from V and 7 bases from J, the junction kept 18 bases outside the gene matches. CDR3 length: 18 amino acids. The CDR3 DNA sequence: TGTGCCAGTAGTATTTTCCATGGGACAGGGAAGCCCCTGGGTGGCTACACCTTC. Translated: CASSIFHGTGKPLGGYTF. Using reference TRBV19 and TRBJ1-2 for the parts outside the CDR3, the full variable domain is DGGITQSPKYLFRKEGQNVTLSCEQNLNHDAMYWYRQDPGQGLRLIYYSQIVNDFQKGDIAEGYSVSREKKESFPLTVTSAQKNPTAFYLCASSIFHGTGKPLGGYTFGSGTRLTVV.

The gene calls are TRBV7-9 and TRBJ1-2; 7 bases match TRBD1. Germline V gene sequence: CDR1 SEHNR, CDR2 FQNEAQ (reference sequence). V dropped 4 bases and J dropped 3; count of bases not matched to a gene: 8. The CDR3 has 15 residues. The CDR3 sequence: CASSSRGRGDYGYTF. The CDR3 DNA follows: TGTGCCAGCAGCTCCAGGGGCAGGGGGGACTATGGCTACACCTTC.

This clone was seen only a few times. CDR3 sequence (DNA): TGTGCCAGCAGCGGAAGGACAGGACAGAACACTGAAGCTTTCTTT. Its translation: CASSGRTGQNTEAFF. The rearrangement uses TRBV5-4 and TRBJ1-1, with 7 nucleotides matching TRBD1. Per germline, CDR1 SGHNT and CDR2 YYREEE (reference sequence). The CDR3 has 15 residues. V lost 4 bases, J lost 1 base, and 7 bases stayed unmatched.

This rearrangement joins TRBV29-1 to TRBJ2-1, with D possibly matching TRBD2 (5 bases). Between the trimmed V and J ends, which lost 4 bases and 2 bases, there was a span of 9 bases. CDR1 is SQVTM and CDR2 is ANQGSEA in the germline V gene. The CDR3 is 13 amino acids. The DNA for the CDR3 is TGCAGCGTTGGGACTGTTACCTACAATGAGCAGTTCTTC. It codes for CSVGTVTYNEQFF.

The chain recombines TRBV5-1 with TRBJ2-5, with D possibly TRBD2 on 6 matching bases. V dropped 4 bases and J dropped 5 bases, with 21 bases sitting between them. From germline, CDR1 is SGHRS and CDR2 YFSETQ. There are 16 residues in the CDR3. For the CDR3, the DNA is TGCGCCAGCAGCCAGGACGGGACTCCGGGGAGTGAGACCCAGTACTTC. It is translated as CASSQDGTPGSETQYF.

The chain combines TRBV5-1 with TRBJ1-1; 8 nucleotides line up with TRBD1. Germline CDR1 is SGHRS and CDR2 is YFSETQ. The CDR3 runs 14 residues. V gave up 3 bases and J gave up 4 bases; unmatched junction bases: 5. The CDR3 loop reads CASSSQTGATEAFF. Written as DNA, the CDR3 is TGCGCCAGCAGCTCACAGACAGGGGCCACTGAAGCTTTCTTT.

CDR3 region: CASSRTLETNTIYF. As DNA, the CDR3 is TGTGCCAGCAGCCGGACTTTGGAAACAAACACCATATATTTT. The chain joins TRBV7-2 to TRBJ1-3; D gene ambiguous. CDR1 is SGHTA, CDR2 FQGNSA, per germline. Trimming stripped 5 bases from V and 6 bases from J, with 14 bases between. The CDR3 is made up of 14 amino acids.

This clone was detected a few times. This rearrangement joins TRBV7-9 to TRBJ2-5; the D is unclear. The CDR3 extends over 13 amino acids. Germline V gene data show CDR1 as SEHNR and CDR2 as FQNEAQ (reference sequence). The V end was cut by 2 bases, the J end by 5 bases, with 9 bases between. CDR3 coding DNA: TGTGCCAGCAGCTTAACCCACGGGGAGACCCAGTACTTC. This encodes CASSLTHGETQYF.

The rearrangement links TRBV5-4 to TRBJ2-1, with 10 bases identical to TRBD2. The V gene end was trimmed by 0 bases and the J gene end by 6 bases; junction bases not matched to a gene: 9. The length of the CDR3 is 17 residues. Per the germline V gene, CDR1 is SGHNT and CDR2 is YYREEE (reference sequence). The CDR3 region is CASSLALAGVGSNEQFF. The CDR3 DNA sequence: TGTGCCAGCAGCTTGGCTCTAGCGGGGGTAGGGAGCAATGAGCAGTTCTTC. Drawing the rest from reference TRBV5-4 and TRBJ2-1, the complete variable domain is ETGVTQSPTHLIKTRGQQVTLRCSSQSGHNTVSWYQQALGQGPQFIFQYYREEENGRGNFPPRFSGLQFPNYSSELNVNALELDDSALYLCASSLALAGVGSNEQFFGPGTRLTVL.

The chain is built from TRBV28 and TRBJ2-3, with a possible D match to TRBD2 (5 bases). Trimming stripped 5 bases from V and 1 base from J, with 16 bases between. Germline CDR1 reads MDHEN; CDR2 reads SYDVKM. This CDR3 has 16 amino acids. CDR3 DNA: TGTGCCAGCAGTCCCTCCGCGTGGCGGGGCACAGATACGCAGTATTTT. Residues: CASSPSAWRGTDTQYF.

The chain links TRBV19 to TRBJ2-7, with D perhaps matching TRBD1 (5 bases). Trimming cost V 4 bases and J 2 bases, with 9 bases left between them. CDR3 length equals 13 residues. Germline CDR1 LNHDA, CDR2 SQIVND (reference sequence). The chain's CDR3 is CASSKGRAYEQYF. In DNA form, the CDR3 reads TGTGCCAGTAGTAAGGGCAGGGCCTACGAGCAGTACTTC.

The chain carries TRBV5-5 and TRBJ2-5; D perhaps matches TRBD1 (6 bases). This CDR3 is 16 amino acids long. Germline V gene sequence: CDR1 SGHKS, CDR2 YYEKEE (reference sequence). Trimming cost V 0 bases and J 4 bases, with 16 bases left between them. CDR3 sequence (DNA): TGTGCCAGCAGCTTGGGTCGGCGGCAGGGGCCAGAGACCCAGTACTTC. Its protein is CASSLGRRQGPETQYF.

This clone was picked up a small number of times. CDR3 sequence: CASSLLIQGNNEQFF. In nucleotides, the CDR3 is TGCGCCAGCAGCTTGTTGATTCAGGGGAACAATGAGCAGTTCTTC. The gene calls are TRBV5-1 and TRBJ2-1; weak D call: TRBD1 (6 bases). Per germline, CDR1 SGHRS and CDR2 YFSETQ. The CDR3 runs 15 residues. V lost 1 base and J lost 5, with 13 bases in between.

V gene TRBV6-2 or TRBV6-3 combines with J gene TRBJ1-4; D remains unclear. The CDR3 has 13 residues. The germline CDR1 and CDR2 sequences are MNHEY and SVGEGT. V dropped 6 bases and J dropped 14 bases, with 19 bases sitting between them. CDR3 nucleotide sequence: TGTGCCAGCAGCGAGCTTGGACCTCCCGGGCTGTTTTTT. Encoded protein: CASSELGPPGLFF.